This T cell receptor beta chain was profiled in a study of cytomegalovirus exposure and HLA in healthy donors. The CDR3 consists of 15 residues. V was pared by 4 bases and J by 5 bases, with 8 bases of the junction left unmatched. CDR1 SGHRS and CDR2 YFSETQ come from the germline V gene. Primers: 60 Vbeta forward and 13 Jbeta reverse. Sequenced by immunoSEQ multiplex PCR; TCRdb stores in-frame clones only, minus some. The table includes about 99,000 clones, around 79% detected once. The study sampled nominally healthy donors, though unrecorded immune exposures were likely. Study-level findings and limits: Further analysis, carried out later, found HLA-associated TCR beta chains more clonally expanded than equally common other chains. Cytomegalovirus-associated TCR beta chains were listed, numbering approximately 150. Highest at DRB1 and lowest at HLA-C, TCR association rates differed among HLA loci in a later analysis.

Remarks on this clone: Its antigen is undetermined.

Material for sequencing was PBMCs. The source of this sequence is a man over 45 in good health and CMV-seropositive. The chain employs TRBV5-1 and TRBJ2-5; TRBD1 matches at 10 bases. CDR3 loop: CASSRLDRGLETQYF. For the CDR3, the DNA is TGCGCCAGCAGCAGGCTCGACAGGGGGCTTGAGACCCAGTACTTC.